Each of the 24 T cell receptor beta chains below was sequenced from the same sample in a study of CD8 T cells in ankylosing spondylitis. TCRdb redid the calling of the 5' RACE reads with MiXCR, one entry per CDR3 protein. The sample lists 200,000 to 250,000 distinct CDR3 sequences; around 11% were seen once. The sequencing input was blood, either unsorted or a sorted T cell fraction (not recorded which). These receptors were collected from a male donor with ankylosing spondylitis or in good health (not recorded which).

This clonotype was counted many times. The chain carries TRBV20-1 and TRBJ1-6; D unresolved. Trimming removed 1 base from V and 5 bases from J, with 12 bases in between. The CDR3 covers 15 residues. Germline CDR1 and CDR2: DFQATT and SNEGSKA (reference sequence). CDR3 DNA: TGCAGTGCTAGAGCGGTTCGGGGAGATAATTCACCCCTCCACTTT. This sequence encodes CSARAVRGDNSPLHF.

This clonotype was counted many times. The chain joins TRBV9 to TRBJ2-1, with D hard to call. This CDR3 is 14 amino acids long. CDR1 is SGDLS and CDR2 is YYNGEE in the germline V gene. V was trimmed by 0 bases and J by 5 bases, leaving 9 bases between them. The CDR3 DNA follows: TGTGCCAGCAGCGTAGAGGGTAACCACAATGAGCAGTTCTTC. The encoded protein is CASSVEGNHNEQFF.

With respect to this clonotype: Germline is not matched at one junction end, which may reflect a read error. This chain joins TRBV29-1 and TRBJ2-3; TRBD1 agrees at 9 bases. CDR3 length equals 15 residues. The V gene's germline CDR1 is SQVTM and CDR2 ANQGSEA. The DNA of the CDR3 is TGCAGCGTAGAAGGACAGGGGATCTTCACAGATACGCAGTATTTT. This translates into CSVEGQGIFTDTQYF.

In this sample, this clonotype turned up many times. V and J are TRBV29-1 and TRBJ1-2; D is ambiguous. CDR3 length equals 11 residues. With 4 bases removed from V and 5 bases from J, the gap between germline ends came to 8 bases. Looked up from germline, CDR1 is SQVTM and CDR2 is ANQGSEA. The CDR3 region is CSVGESYGYTF. CDR3 bases: TGCAGCGTTGGGGAGTCTTATGGCTACACCTTC.

The chain links TRBV10-3 to TRBJ2-1; TRBD2 aligns across 13 bases. Germline CDR1 and CDR2: ENHRY and SYGVKD. V lost 6 bases, J lost 4 bases, and 15 bases stayed unmatched. This CDR3 contains 19 residues. In DNA form, the CDR3 reads TGTGCCATCAGACCGACTAGCGGGGGGCCCGACGTTGGGTACAATGAGCAGTTCTTC. Its translation: CAIRPTSGGPDVGYNEQFF.

The chain recombines TRBV7-9 with TRBJ2-7; no firm D call. The CDR3 totals 14 residues. CDR1 is SEHNR, CDR2 FQNEAQ, per germline (reference sequence). The V and J ends lost 0 bases and 2 bases respectively, with 8 bases between them. DNA of the CDR3: TGTGCCAGCAGCTTAGCGCTTTCCCCCTACGAGCAGTACTTC. Protein: CASSLALSPYEQYF.

This clonotype was detected many times. This chain connects TRBV5-1 to TRBJ1-1, with D possibly matching TRBD1 (6 bases). The CDR3 runs to 13 residues. In germline, CDR1 is SGHRS, CDR2 YFSETQ. V lost 4 bases, J lost 5 bases, and 12 bases lay in between. The CDR3 nucleotides read TGCGCCAGCAGCCCCCTCGGACAGACTGAAGCTTTCTTT. It specifies CASSPLGQTEAFF.

This clonotype was detected only a few times. The genes are TRBV5-1 and TRBJ1-5; TRBD1 matches at 9 bases. The germline gives CDR1 SGHRS, CDR2 YFSETQ. J was trimmed by 7 bases and V by 9 bases; bases with no gene match: 8. This CDR3 comprises 13 residues. The CDR3: CAKKGTGWQPQHF. As DNA, the CDR3 is TGCGCCAAGAAAGGGACAGGGTGGCAGCCCCAGCATTTT. The whole variable domain, remainder taken from reference TRBV5-1 and TRBJ1-5, is KAGVTQTPRYLIKTRGQQVTLSCSPISGHRSVSWYQQTPGQGLQFLFEYFSETQRNKGNFPGRFSGRQFSNSRSEMNVSTLELGDSALYLCAKKGTGWQPQHFGDGTRLSIL.

This clonotype was seen a few times. V gene TRBV7-9 combines with J gene TRBJ1-1; D gene unclear. This CDR3 spans 15 amino acids. Germline CDR1 reads SEHNR; CDR2 reads FQNEAQ (reference sequence). Trimming shortened V by 4 bases and J by 5 bases, and 17 bases separated the two germline ends. The CDR3 coding sequence is TGTGCCAGCAGCTCAGACCCAACCCAAAGGACTGAAGCTTTCTTT. Protein product: CASSSDPTQRTEAFF. The full variable domain, with the rest looked up from reference TRBV7-9 and TRBJ1-1, is DTGVSQNPRHKITKRGQNVTFRCDPISEHNRLYWYRQTLGQGPEFLTYFQNEAQLEKSRLLSDRFSAERPKGSFSTLEIQRTEQGDSAMYLCASSSDPTQRTEAFFGQGTRLTVV.

This clonotype was found many times. The gene calls are TRBV29-1 and TRBJ1-5, with a weak D call TRBD1 (5 bases). Trimming took off 3 bases at V and 6 bases at J, with 12 bases between the two ends. This CDR3 spans 13 amino acids. Germline CDR1 SQVTM, CDR2 ANQGSEA. The CDR3 loop is CSVDPGSGQPQHF. CDR3 bases: TGCAGCGTTGACCCAGGGTCTGGTCAGCCCCAGCATTTT. Supplemented by reference TRBV29-1 and TRBJ1-5, the full variable domain reads SAVISQKPSRDICQRGTSLTIQCQVDSQVTMMFWYRQQPGQSLTLIATANQGSEATYESGFVIDKFPISRPNLTFSTLTVSNMSPEDSSIYLCSVDPGSGQPQHFGDGTRLSIL.

The chain recombines TRBV2 with TRBJ2-4, with 12 bases identical to TRBD2. Germline V lookup: CDR1 SNHLY, CDR2 FYNNEI. V was clipped by 10 bases and J by 9 bases; unmatched bases: 10. This CDR3 has 14 residues. As DNA, the CDR3 is TGTGCCACCGCGGGACTAGCGGGTGGGGCCATTCAGTACTTC. It specifies CATAGLAGGAIQYF.

The rearrangement links TRBV29-1 to TRBJ2-1; D possibly corresponds to TRBD1 (6 bases). The CDR3 contains 17 residues. Deletions cut 4 bases from V and 5 bases from J, with 24 bases between. Germline loops: CDR1 SQVTM, CDR2 ANQGSEA. The CDR3 loop is CSVARELGAELNNEQFF. The CDR3 region has the DNA TGCAGCGTTGCCCGAGAATTGGGGGCAGAATTGAACAATGAGCAGTTCTTC.

This clonotype was observed many times. The rearrangement uses TRBV20-1 and TRBJ2-1; tentative D call: TRBD2 (5 bases). V lost 6 bases to trimming and J lost 10 bases, with 16 bases between them. The CDR3 runs 12 residues. The germline CDR1 and CDR2 sequences are DFQATT and SNEGSKA (reference sequence). The CDR3 DNA follows: TGCAGTGCCACTTTTAGCGTCCGGGAGCAGTTCTTC. Translated: CSATFSVREQFF.

The chain uses TRBV3-1 and TRBJ2-3; the D gene could be TRBD1 or TRBD2 (5 bases each). V lost 4 bases, J lost 7 bases, and 12 bases lay in between. Germline values: CDR1 LGHDT, CDR2 YNNKEL (reference sequence). The CDR3 length is 13 residues. CDR3 residues: CASSPDGANTQYF. For the CDR3, the DNA is TGTGCCAGCAGCCCTGACGGGGCAAATACGCAGTATTTT.

About this clonotype itself: One end of the junction is discordant with germline, which a read error may explain. V and J are TRBV29-1 and TRBJ2-7; weak D call: TRBD1 (6 bases). Germline values: CDR1 SQVTM, CDR2 ANQGSEA. The CDR3 extends over 11 amino acids. CDR3 in amino acids: CTVERGYEQYF. The CDR3 nucleotides are TGCACCGTTGAAAGGGGGTACGAGCAGTACTTC.

This clonotype was counted at least ten times. The CDR3 region has the DNA TGCAGCGTTCTGGGACAGCGGTCCTCTCCCGAGCAGTTCTTC. This sequence encodes CSVLGQRSSPEQFF. This chain joins TRBV29-1 and TRBJ2-1; 7 nucleotides line up with TRBD1. From germline, CDR1 is SQVTM and CDR2 ANQGSEA. The V gene end was trimmed by 5 bases and the J gene end by 10 bases; junction bases not matched to a gene: 14. CDR3 length equals 14 residues.

The chain employs TRBV2 and TRBJ2-1; the match to TRBD2 covers 9 bases. Unmatched junction bases numbered 9, after V lost 4 bases and J lost 8 bases. Germline V lookup: CDR1 SNHLY, CDR2 FYNNEI. The CDR3 spans 15 residues. CDR3 amino acids: CASSVRVSGGHEQFF. The CDR3, as DNA: TGTGCCAGCAGTGTTCGGGTTAGCGGGGGTCATGAGCAGTTCTTC.

This clonotype was detected many times. Here the CDR3 DNA reads TGTGCCAGCAGCGCCCCCGGGACTAGCGGGAGCGACTATACGCAGTATTTT. Translation gives CASSAPGTSGSDYTQYF. The J gene is TRBJ2-3, the V gene TRBV9, with 14 bases matching TRBD2. The V segment lost 3 bases and the J segment 7 bases; nucleotides outside the gene matches: 10. From germline, CDR1 is SGDLS and CDR2 YYNGEE. This CDR3 has 17 residues.

This clonotype was detected a few times. CDR3 bases: TGCAGCGTTTCCACAAGCGGCGCGAACACCGGGGAGCTGTTTTTT. Amino acids: CSVSTSGANTGELFF. V is TRBV29-1 and J is TRBJ2-2; maybe TRBD2 (5 bases). Germline CDR1 SQVTM, CDR2 ANQGSEA. V lost 5 bases to trimming and J lost 0 bases, with 13 bases between them. This CDR3 has 15 residues.

There are many counts of this clonotype. It is unclear where the CDR3 begins or ends on the DNA, so no DNA is shown, and the CDR3 is as TCRdb lists it. CDR3 loop: CASSRVAGGIRFF. V is TRBV6-1 and J is TRBJ2-1; TRBD2 is the table's D call, not checked against the DNA. The CDR3 contains 13 residues when both ends are counted. The germline V gene encodes CDR1 MNHNS and CDR2 SASEGT.

This clonotype was detected ten times or more. V gene TRBV12-3 or TRBV12-4 combines with J gene TRBJ2-2; 7 bases are a match to TRBD2. Trimming cost V 6 bases and J 2 bases; bases outside gene matches: 3. The CDR3 consists of 14 residues. The CDR3 is CASSRLANTGELFF. The CDR3 DNA reads TGTGCCAGCAGCCGACTAGCCAACACCGGGGAGCTGTTTTTT.

With regard to this clonotype: One base away lies a much larger clone, so this may be a sequencing read error. The CDR3 coding sequence is TGTACCAGCAGCTTGTTCGGGGTGGGACAGGGAGACTACGAGCAGTACTTC. It specifies CTSSLFGVGQGDYEQYF. The V call is TRBV5-5, the J call TRBJ2-7, with 9 bases fitting TRBD1. Germline V gene data show CDR1 as SGHKS and CDR2 as YYEKEE (reference sequence). The CDR3 is 17 residues long.

This clonotype came up many times. The chain couples TRBV15 to TRBJ1-4; D is undetermined. Trimming removed 1 base from V and 8 bases from J, with 11 bases in between. CDR3 size: 14 residues. Germline CDR1 is LNHNV and CDR2 is YYDKDF (reference sequence). CDR3 DNA sequence: TGTGCCACCAGCAGAGTCCTAACCTCCGAAAAACTGTTTTTT. As protein: CATSRVLTSEKLFF.

This clonotype has a count of ten or more. The CDR3 is CASSVGQGAYNEQFF. CDR3 nucleotides: TGTGCCAGCAGCGTAGGACAGGGGGCTTACAATGAGCAGTTCTTC. This chain connects TRBV9 to TRBJ2-1, with 10 bases identical to TRBD1. Germline loops: CDR1 SGDLS, CDR2 YYNGEE. CDR3 length: 15 amino acids. With V trimmed by 0 bases and J by 4 bases, 1 base remained unmatched.